Sequencing of this T cell receptor beta chain was carried out in a study of long-term antiretroviral therapy in people with HIV. This clone is a singleton in its sample. They ran version v3.0 of the immunoSEQ assay at survey level. The method was immunoSEQ multiplex PCR; TCRdb's version includes in-frame clones alone and lacks a portion of them. The sample carries 19,000 or so clones, around 77% recorded once. Between the trimmed V and J ends, which lost 5 bases and 11 bases, there was a span of 14 bases. From germline, CDR1 is SGHTA and CDR2 FQGNSA. CDR3 size: 12 residues. Each sample contained 1-10 million cryopreserved PBMC, thawed before DNA extraction.

The gene calls are TRBV7-2 and TRBJ2-3; D is possibly TRBD1 (5 bases). Sequenced here: unsorted PBMCs, sampled 2.2 years after starting antiretroviral therapy. This clonotype was sampled from a man in his fifties or sixties with HIV. CDR3 sequence (DNA): TGTGCCAGCAGCCTACAGGAGAGCATGCAGTATTTT. It translates to CASSLQESMQYF.